This T cell receptor (beta chain) came from a study of draining lymph node invasion in breast cancer (dated by TCRdb to about 2020). In terms of the full investigation: Nodal metastasis was diagnosed by histology and cytokeratin immunohistochemistry, and confirmation was obtained by EpCAM/CD45 flow cytometry. Each patient contributed matched non-invaded and tumor-invaded tumor-draining lymph nodes plus the primary tumor, profiled for both Treg and Tconv subsets. In a separate targeted assay, sorted memory regulatory T cells and memory conventional CD4 T cells were compared across breast cancer tissues by bulk TCR-beta CDR3 sequencing. The separate targeted TCR sequencing covered lymph nodes from a handful of patients, with primary tumors sequenced for three of those patients.

Receptor amplification or capture employed bulk RNA-seq. This sample was sequenced with an Illumina HiSeq 2500. Under the source paper's analysis protocol: In the separate targeted TCR-seq dataset, CDR3 sequences were extracted from raw reads and quantified using MiXCR version 2.1.5 with default parameters. TCR-beta clones in the separate targeted TCR-seq dataset were defined according to the combination of V gene, J gene and CDR3 sequence. In the separate targeted TCR-seq dataset, clones with fewer than three counts were first removed, after which only the 90% most strongly expressed clones per sample were kept. For each tissue in the separate targeted TCR-seq dataset, Treg-Tconv overlap was calculated by dividing the number of shared clones by the total number of Treg clones and multiplying by 100. TCRdb itself trimmed the public reads at Q25 with fastp, ran MiXCR and retained productive beta chains. Rows are unified per CDR3 protein, each entry keeping the most common DNA and genes. Here the V and J calls rest on TCRdb's processing, not on the authors' analysis. This sample gives around 3,500 distinct CDR3 sequences in total; nearly 80% of them show up just once. The biggest ten clones account for about 1.8% of the sample.

Overall study results and their limits: Some of the top 100 tumor clones were detected in invaded and non-invaded nodes, suggesting recirculation between tumor and draining nodes. Shared TCRs between Treg and Tconv subsets were considered suggestive but not proof of common clonal origin. In the targeted TCR-seq data, Tregs appeared to be more clonally expanded than Tconvs in all tissues, and lower diversity was found for both subsets in tumor than in lymph nodes. Tracking the tumor top-100 clones was possible in just a couple of patients. Whether Treg conversion occurred in a given organ or whether converted Tregs recirculated between nodes and tumor could not be resolved from the data. Roughly 12-22% of Treg TCRs were shared with Tconvs per tissue, interpreted as suggesting peripheral Treg induction.

For memory conventional CD4 T cells, the sort was based on CD4+ CD45RA- CD25- cells. Tumor-draining lymph nodes were classified as non-invaded or invaded according to absence or presence of metastatic tumor cells. T cells were pre-enriched with a Miltenyi Pan T Cell isolation kit before staining and sorting. Primary tumors were characterized by immunohistochemistry for estrogen receptor, progesterone receptor, HER2 and Ki-67. Within a few hours after surgery, fresh surgical tissue was processed by cutting the tissue into small fragments. Tissue fragments were enzymatically digested with Liberase TL plus DNase for 20 to 25 minutes and were then filtered through a 40-micrometer strainer. Sorting used a BD FACS Aria II with about 96-99% purity, after DAPI live/dead staining. Sorted cells were lysed in TCL buffer, and RNA was purified with a Norgen Single Cell RNA purification kit including DNase treatment.

This clonotype showed up just once. The specificity of this receptor is unknown. No much larger clonotype is one base removed from it; base qualities were not supplied. Evidence from one read is weak. The sample consisted of sorted memory CD4+ effector T cells from a lymph node. The sample's cell subset or site label, decoded: CD45RA-negative sorted CD4+ T cells (memory Tconv or effector/memory Treg). This receptor was obtained from a female donor with luminal breast cancer.

The encoded CDR3 is CASSYSLASVNTGELFF. The bases read TGTGCCAGCAGTTACTCCCTGGCGTCGGTGAACACCGGGGAGCTGTTTTTT. This sequence uses TRBV6-5 and TRBJ2-2, with no confident D gene call. Counted from cysteine to phenylalanine, this CDR3 has 17 amino acids. Just CDR3 DNA is preserved here, 51 bases in frame from base 1. CDR1 and CDR2 (MNHEY, SVGAGI) derive from the germline V gene. The trim is 0 bases for V and 1 base for J, with a gap of 12 bases between the germline ends.